The entry below gives a single T cell receptor beta chain sequence along with its context. This specimen belongs to a study of blood T cell repertoires in COVID-19. Measured with immunoSEQ multiplex PCR; TCRdb has only the in-frame clones, and not every one. The table records roughly 400,000 clones, approximately 91% of them present only once. The CDR3 has 16 amino acids. Germline CDR1 MGHDK, CDR2 SYGVNS. V gave up 3 bases and J gave up 4 bases, with 18 bases separating them. Input material: PBMCs or T cells enriched from blood (not recorded which). This TCR was sampled from a woman aged 18-29 years who had been exposed to COVID-19. V is TRBV25-1 and J is TRBJ1-2, with D perhaps matching TRBD1 (5 bases). CDR3 nucleotide sequence: TGTGCCAGCAGTGACCTTGGAGGGGAAGCAACCTATGGCTACACCTTC. Its translation: CASSDLGGEATYGYTF.